What follows is one TCR beta chain and its context. No antigen is known for it. This sample is drawn from a study of T-cell reconstitution after alpha-beta-depleted transplantation in children. Study-wide results and caveats: At the one-year point after transplant, T-cell counts and TCRbeta diversity were found to come mostly from T cells that had been newly produced. The study traced high day-60 TCRbeta diversity in some patients to surviving recipient T cells and thymic progenitors.

Unique molecular identifiers were built into the TCRbeta library. One entry per CDR3 protein, called by TCRdb with MiXCR from the PCR reads. The sample contains about 600,000 distinct CDR3 sequences, 20% to 25% of which appear only once. The sequenced sample was PBMCs, mostly from graft donor cells, obtained 360 days after TCRalphabeta/CD19-depleted stem cell transplant. The receptor was isolated from a boy less than two years old who had a stem cell transplant for acute myeloid leukemia, so the T cells may come from the graft donor.

For the CDR3, the DNA is TGTGCCAGCAGTTACGAGCCAGGCACAGATACGCAGTATTTT. Translating gives CASSYEPGTDTQYF. The genes are TRBV6-5 and TRBJ2-3; no firm D call. This CDR3 region has 14 residues. V lost 2 bases to trimming and J lost 1 base, with 7 bases between them. Germline CDR1 is MNHEY and CDR2 is SVGAGI.